The present T cell receptor (beta chain) was sequenced within a study of blood T cell repertoires in COVID-19. The authors' processing: Amplification of reference gene primers provided the estimated nucleated cell counts. Data came from immunoSEQ multiplex PCR; TCRdb stores just in-frame clones and leaves some out. For V, J and clone size, that table is used; D and trimming come from the DNA. The sample has under 250,000 clones, about 88% seen once. Enrollment of patients from Seattle took place during active infection, with longitudinal follow-up. The length of the CDR3 is 15 residues. Germline V gene data show CDR1 as SSHAT and CDR2 as FNYEAQ (reference sequence). Notes on this clone: Germline and junction disagree at one end, which may indicate a read error.

This receptor was identified in a man aged 45-60 years with COVID-19, enrolled during active disease. This chain links TRBV7-7 with TRBJ2-1, with a tentative D call TRBD2 (5 bases). Input material: peripheral blood. The chain's CDR3 is CASSLGSEGSNEQFF. CDR3 sequence (DNA): TGTGCTAGCAGCTTAGGTTCAGAGGGTAGTAATGAGCAGTTCTTC.